The 27 T cell receptor beta chains below all came from one sample that was sequenced in a study of T cells in Graves' hyperthyroidism and ophthalmopathy. The investigators amplified TCR beta CDR3 regions from RNA transcripts. Researchers ran a first-round RT-PCR on the TCR CDR3 using the HTBI primer set. TCRdb re-called the multiplex PCR reads with MiXCR, one entry per CDR3 protein. Altogether roughly 710,000 distinct CDR3 sequences are present, about 35% being singletons, with the ten largest covering roughly 31%. The material sequenced was blood. Source of these receptors: a woman aged 40 to 55 with Graves' hyperthyroidism.

This clonotype was observed a few times. One end of the junction varies from germline; a read error may be responsible. The genes are TRBV7-4 and TRBJ1-1; D gene uncertain. Germline values: CDR1 SGHVT, CDR2 SQSDAQ. This CDR3 is built from 15 residues. In nucleotides, the CDR3 is TGCGCCAGCAGCCAAGAATGGCATACACCTACTGAAGCTTTCTTT. Its translation is CASSQEWHTPTEAFF.

In its sample, this clonotype was seen many times. The chain employs TRBV20-1 and TRBJ2-5; 7 bases agree with TRBD1. CDR1 and CDR2 from the germline V gene are DFQATT and SNEGSKA (reference sequence). The CDR3 spans 13 residues. Trimming took 3 bases from V and 2 from J; bases not matched to a gene: 3. CDR3 sequence: CSARWDSQETQYF. For the CDR3, the DNA is TGCAGTGCTAGGTGGGACAGTCAAGAGACCCAGTACTTC.

This rearrangement joins TRBV20-1 to TRBJ2-7; either TRBD1 or TRBD2 may supply D (6 bases each). Germline V CDR1 and CDR2: DFQATT, SNEGSKA (reference sequence). The CDR3 consists of 16 residues. Trimming removed 6 bases at V and 7 bases at J, with 28 bases between. CDR3 loop: CSARASQTPEGGEQYF. CDR3 in DNA: TGCAGTGCACGAGCTTCCCAAACTCCCGAGGGGGGTGAGCAGTACTTC.

The CDR3 sequence is CASSQDSGAGANVLTF. CDR3 nucleotide sequence: TGTGCCAGCAGCCAAGATAGTGGGGCCGGGGCCAACGTCCTGACTTTC. This chain connects TRBV4-2 to TRBJ2-6; TRBD1 is a possible D gene (5 bases). This CDR3 is built from 16 residues. V dropped 0 bases and J dropped 4 bases, with 10 bases sitting between them. CDR1 is LGHNA, CDR2 YNFKEQ, per germline.

Details on this clonotype: The final CDR3 position lacks the conserved phenylalanine or tryptophan, pointing to a likely read error. It is unclear where the CDR3 begins or ends on the DNA, so no DNA is shown, and the CDR3 is as TCRdb lists it. This rearrangement joins TRBV20-1 to TRBJ2-5; TRBD1 was called by the table and not checked on the DNA. The CDR3 is 17 residues long, ends included. Germline values: CDR1 DFQATT, CDR2 SNEGSKA (reference sequence). The CDR3 sequence is CSARDPGTESGGYTFGS.

This clonotype was observed at least ten times. V usage is TRBV4-2 and J usage is TRBJ1-2; D not certain. CDR1 LGHNA and CDR2 YNFKEQ come from the germline V gene. V lost 0 bases to trimming and J lost 4 bases, with 3 bases between them. CDR3 size: 12 residues. This CDR3 is CASSQETYGYTF. As DNA, the CDR3 is TGTGCCAGCAGCCAAGAGACCTATGGCTACACCTTC.

This clonotype was detected only a few times. The V call is TRBV5-8, the J call TRBJ1-2; D call uncertain. CDR1 SGHTS and CDR2 YDEGEE come from the germline V gene. The CDR3 extends over 14 amino acids. V was pared by 2 bases and J by 2 bases, with 10 bases between. CDR3 in amino acids: CASSLGGKNYGYTF. In DNA, the CDR3 is TGTGCCAGCAGCTTAGGCGGGAAGAACTATGGCTACACCTTC.

The chain recombines TRBV6-6 with TRBJ2-5; the D gene is possibly TRBD1 (6 bases). CDR1 and CDR2 from the germline V gene are MNHNY and SVGAGI (reference sequence). Deletions cut 7 bases from V and 3 bases from J, with 12 bases between. The CDR3 covers 13 residues. CDR3 sequence: CASTDNREETQYF. The CDR3 DNA is TGTGCCAGCACCGATAACAGGGAAGAGACCCAGTACTTC.

This clonotype has ten or more counts. One junction end disagrees with the germline gene, perhaps due to a read error. The CDR3 is CASSPQQGAPLHF. The CDR3 DNA is TGTGCCAGTAGCCCTCAACAGGGGGCACCTCTCCACTTT. V is TRBV19 and J is TRBJ1-6; 9 positions match TRBD1. Germline V gene sequence: CDR1 LNHDA, CDR2 SQIVND (reference sequence). CDR3 length equals 13 residues.

The V and J genes are TRBV7-2 and TRBJ2-2, with D maybe TRBD2 (6 bases). The CDR3 sequence is 16 residues long. Germline CDR1 reads SGHTA; CDR2 reads FQGNSA. The V gene lost 5 bases and the J gene lost 2 bases, with 15 bases spanning the gap. CDR3 bases: TGTGCCAGCAGCCCCCACGGACTATTAAACACCGGGGAGCTGTTTTTT. It encodes CASSPHGLLNTGELFF.

The chain links TRBV29-1 to TRBJ1-2; 8 positions match TRBD1. The V gene's germline CDR1 is SQVTM and CDR2 ANQGSEA. The V segment lost 4 bases and the J segment 6 bases; nucleotides outside the gene matches: 10. The CDR3 extends over 14 amino acids. The CDR3 DNA reads TGCAGCGTTGGGACAGGGCGGGGTATAGATGGCTACACCTTC. It yields the protein CSVGTGRGIDGYTF.

The sample holds many counts of this clonotype. The V gene is TRBV7-9, the J gene TRBJ1-4; 8 bases line up with TRBD1. The CDR3 totals 18 residues. The V and J ends lost 3 bases and 2 bases, in that order; junction bases with no gene match: 11. Germline assignment: CDR1 SEHNR and CDR2 FQNEAQ (reference sequence). The CDR3 sequence is CASSLTTYRTGTNEKLFF. The CDR3 DNA is TGTGCCAGCAGCTTGACTACTTACAGGACAGGGACTAATGAAAAACTGTTTTTT.

This clonotype showed up just a few times. The gene calls are TRBV7-6 and TRBJ1-2; 7 nucleotides agree with TRBD1. Germline CDR1 SGHVS, CDR2 FNYEAQ. The CDR3 runs 14 residues. The trim removed 4 bases at V and 4 bases at J, leaving 6 bases unmatched. CDR3 in DNA: TGTGCCAGCAGCTCCCCCGGGACAGCCTATGGCTACACCTTC. Its protein is CASSSPGTAYGYTF.

Details on this clonotype: Germline and junction disagree at one end, which may indicate a read error. V is TRBV29-1 and J is TRBJ2-5; D is unclear. CDR3 length: 13 amino acids. CDR1 is SQVTM, CDR2 ANQGSEA, per germline. For the CDR3, the DNA is TGCAGCATTGAATCTGGGCAGCTAGAGACCCAGTACTTC. Its translation is CSIESGQLETQYF.

This clonotype turned up a few times. The V gene is TRBV5-1, the J gene TRBJ2-5, with D possibly TRBD2 on 5 matching bases. The CDR3 is 14 residues long. The germline CDR1 and CDR2 sequences are SGHRS and YFSETQ. Trimming shortened V by 2 bases and J by 5 bases, and 13 bases separated the two germline ends. The CDR3 reads CASSFSRDSETQYF. The CDR3 nucleotides read TGCGCCAGCAGCTTTAGTCGGGATTCGGAGACCCAGTACTTC.

This sequence joins TRBV25-1 and TRBJ2-2, with D tentatively TRBD1 (6 bases). Trimming removed 8 bases from V and 3 bases from J, with 16 bases in between. This CDR3 spans 15 amino acids. Germline V gene sequence: CDR1 MGHDK, CDR2 SYGVNS. The CDR3 protein is CASSPQQGDTGELFF. The CDR3 DNA reads as TGTGCCAGCTCACCCCAACAGGGAGACACCGGGGAGCTGTTTTTT.

This clonotype was observed many times. The genes are TRBV7-2 and TRBJ2-7, with a tentative D call TRBD1 (6 bases). V was shortened by 4 bases and J by 3 bases, with 22 bases between the two germline ends. This CDR3 contains 17 residues. CDR1 is SGHTA, CDR2 FQGNSA, per germline. The CDR3 DNA follows: TGTGCCAGCAGCTCGCCGGTGTGGGGGCAGGGTGACTACGAGCAGTACTTC. It translates to CASSSPVWGQGDYEQYF.

The CDR3 is CASSPPGTGTNEQYF. Written as DNA, the CDR3 is TGTGCCAGCAGCCCCCCCGGGACAGGGACTAACGAGCAGTACTTC. The J gene is TRBJ2-7, the V gene TRBV7-2, with TRBD1 matching 9 bases. The CDR3 consists of 15 residues. Germline values: CDR1 SGHTA, CDR2 FQGNSA. Trimming cost V 5 bases and J 5 bases; bases outside gene matches: 10.

This clonotype was seen once. The chain couples TRBV15 to TRBJ2-7; 7 nucleotides agree with TRBD1. The CDR3 extends over 15 amino acids. J gave up 2 bases and V 0 bases, and 4 bases lay outside the gene matches. The germline gives CDR1 LNHNV, CDR2 YYDKDF (reference sequence). CDR3 bases: TGTGCCACCAGCAGAGACCGACAGGGTGCCTACGAGCAGTACTTC. This translates into CATSRDRQGAYEQYF.

In this sample, this clonotype turned up a few times. The rearrangement joins TRBV7-2 to TRBJ1-3; 8 bases line up with TRBD1. The trim removed 5 bases at V and 4 bases at J, leaving 10 bases unmatched. Germline lookup yields CDR1 SGHTA and CDR2 FQGNSA. The CDR3 runs to 16 residues. In DNA, the CDR3 is TGTGCCAGCAGCCTCCTGCCAGGGGGCACGGGAAACACCATATATTTT. Translation gives CASSLLPGGTGNTIYF. Combining the CDR3 with reference TRBV7-2 and TRBJ1-3 gives the whole variable domain GAGVSQSPSNKVTEKGKDVELRCDPISGHTALYWYRQSLGQGLEFLIYFQGNSAPDKSGLPSDRFSAERTGGSVSTLTIQRTQQEDSAVYLCASSLLPGGTGNTIYFGEGSWLTVV.

At least ten counts were recorded for this clonotype. The V gene is TRBV5-8, the J gene TRBJ1-5; D unresolved. The CDR3 runs to 13 residues. The ends were cut back, 4 bases at V and 5 bases at J, with 10 bases in the middle. Germline CDR1 SGHTS, CDR2 YDEGEE. The DNA of the CDR3 is TGTGCCAGCAGCCCCGAGCGGTATCAGCCCCAGCATTTT. Translating it yields CASSPERYQPQHF. The variable domain in full, with the rest retrieved from reference TRBV5-8 and TRBJ1-5, is EAGVTQSPTHLIKTRGQQATLRCSPISGHTSVYWYQQALGLGLQFLLWYDEGEERNRGNFPPRFSGRQFPNYSSELNVNALELEDSALYLCASSPERYQPQHFGDGTRLSIL.

This clonotype came up many times. J is TRBJ1-1 and V is TRBV7-8; D uncertain. Germline values: CDR1 SGHVS, CDR2 FQNEAQ. The CDR3 sequence is 15 residues long. V dropped 3 bases and J dropped 1 base, with 12 bases sitting between them. The CDR3 nucleotides read TGTGCCAGCAGCTTCCGCGCCTCGGCGAACACTGAAGCTTTCTTT. Residues: CASSFRASANTEAFF.

To note about this clonotype: The junction does not match germline at one end; this may be a read error. The V gene is TRBV12-3 or TRBV12-4, the J gene TRBJ2-7; 9 positions agree with TRBD1. This CDR3 region has 14 residues. CDR3 loop: CASSPGTGTYERYF. Written as DNA, the CDR3 is TGTGCCAGCAGTCCCGGGACAGGGACCTACGAGCGGTACTTC.

This sequence joins TRBV10-2 and TRBJ1-4, with 8 bases fitting TRBD1. J was trimmed by 4 bases and V by 3 bases; bases with no gene match: 7. Germline CDR1 WSHSY, CDR2 SAAADI. The CDR3 extends over 16 amino acids. The CDR3 region is CASSDARGPINEKLFF. CDR3 nucleotide sequence: TGCGCCAGCAGTGACGCCAGGGGGCCGATTAATGAAAAACTGTTTTTT.

The chain links TRBV20-1 to TRBJ1-2; 8 bases are a match to TRBD1. CDR3 length: 13 amino acids. Germline V CDR1 and CDR2: DFQATT, SNEGSKA (reference sequence). The V and J ends lost 5 bases and 4 bases, in that order; junction bases with no gene match: 6. CDR3 protein: CSARTGKTYGYTF. The CDR3 DNA is TGCAGTGCTCGGACAGGGAAAACCTATGGCTACACCTTC.

This clonotype was counted at least ten times. CDR3: CASSLDREVRPQHF. In DNA, the CDR3 is TGTGCCAGCAGCTTAGACAGGGAAGTTCGGCCCCAGCATTTT. This chain uses TRBV7-2 with TRBJ1-5, with D possibly being TRBD1 (6 bases). This CDR3 spans 14 amino acids. Germline V CDR1 and CDR2: SGHTA, FQGNSA. Trimming removed 1 base from V and 9 bases from J, with 13 bases in between.

Notes on this clonotype: Compared with germline, one end of the junction differs, possibly owing to a read error. The CDR3 region has the DNA TGTGCCATCAGCCAGGGACTAGCGGGAGGGACACAAGAGACCCAGTACTTC. It yields the protein CAISQGLAGGTQETQYF. The chain combines TRBV7-9 with TRBJ2-5, with 16 bases that match TRBD2. CDR1 SEHNR and CDR2 FQNEAQ come from the germline V gene (reference sequence). The CDR3 has 17 amino acids.